This T cell receptor beta chain was profiled in a study of shared clonotypes between healthy human individuals. Whole-study results and caveats: Clonotype sharing among the donors was expected to vary with sequencing depth.

CDR1 SEHNR and CDR2 FQNEAQ come from the germline V gene (reference sequence). This CDR3 comprises 13 residues. V shed 2 bases and J shed 3 bases, with 5 bases lying between them. On this clone: What it binds is not known. Other DNA sequences of this sample code for an identical CDR3.

CD45RO-negative CD8 cells positively selected for CCR7 made up the naive population, which excluded terminally differentiated effector memory CD45RA+ cells. Using immunoSEQ multiplex PCR, the repertoire was profiled, and TCRdb retains in-frame clones only, with some absent. The data contain approximately 2,200,000 clones, more than 85% of them seen just once; the ten biggest clones take up roughly 1.7%. The source of this sequence is a man between 18 and 35 years old in good health. Some clones in this sample may be carry-over from other donors' samples. The genes are TRBV7-9 and TRBJ2-1; D not certain. Sequencing was carried out using naive CD8+ T cells from PBMCs. This CDR3 reads CASSLLGYNEQFF. CDR3 DNA sequence: TGTGCCAGCAGCTTATTAGGCTACAATGAGCAGTTCTTC.